This record covers a single T cell receptor beta chain. What antigen it recognizes has not been identified. No quality values exist for individual bases; no much larger clone is one base distant. The germline V gene (reference sequence) yields SEHNR for CDR1 and FQNEAQ for CDR2. The CDR3 sequence holds 13 residues, the cysteine and phenylalanine included. Of all the DNA, just the CDR3 is kept, 39 bases in frame from base 1. Cut back by 7 bases and 7 bases, the V and J ends lie 14 bases apart. This specimen belongs to a study of blood T cell repertoires in COVID-19 (TCRdb year 2020). With regard to the full study: Samples covering the acute and convalescent phases of COVID-19 were provided by collaborators in the United States, Italy and Spain. The prospective study material was composed of cDNA or gDNA derived from T cells, B-cell-depleted T cells, or PBMCs. The dataset comprised deeply sampled blood TCRbeta repertoires from subjects exposed to, actively infected with, or recovered from COVID-19. The repertoires were released in a freely available public database intended as a resource for research on the immune response to SARS-CoV-2. Samples were obtained from the ongoing ImmuneRACE study (first 160 participants) and from approximately 1,200 subjects provided by 6 global collaborators. The sample metadata nearly always contained a de-identified subject ID, COVID-19 status, age in years and sex. Where available, HLA class I and class II types were taken from metadata supplied by the sample provider and were not determined by assay-based typing.

The immunoSEQ Assay, a bias-controlled multiplex PCR, was used to amplify TCRbeta CDR3 regions from genomic DNA. From the authors' description of their analysis: The number of nucleated cells in each sample was estimated from the amplification of reference gene primers within the assay. To quantify the absolute abundance of each unique TCRbeta CDR3 rearrangement, sequence reads were collapsed and filtered. For each sample, productive Simpson clonality was calculated as the square root of Simpson's diversity index across productive rearrangements. Not all clones reach the TCRdb copy of this immuneACCESS table, which keeps in-frame sequences only. Checked studies attribute under half of the gap to unresolved V genes and leave the rest unexplained. Clone size and V and J calls were adopted from that table, with D and trimming inferred from the DNA. The sample includes a few hundred thousand clones, with about 86% observed a single time. The ten largest clones capture under 8.5% of the sample.

One collaborating source in Seattle enrolled patients during active infection and followed them longitudinally through the course of disease. Collaborating institutions collected whole blood in K2EDTA tubes following their own protocols. For TCRbeta analysis, collaborators shipped samples as frozen whole blood, isolated PBMCs, or DNA extracted from either of those sample types. General conclusions and limits of the study: The amount of clinical and demographic metadata varied by source and participant and was provided uncurated.

This clonotype was sampled from a woman aged 55-69 years with COVID-19, enrolled during active disease. Recombination joined TRBV7-9 with TRBJ2-1; the D gene is perhaps TRBD2, on 5 matching bases. The source material was peripheral blood. The nucleotide sequence reads as follows: TGTGCCAGCAACCCTTCGAGGGCAAATGAGCAGTTCTTC. It is translated as CASNPSRANEQFF.